This entry lists 11 T cell receptor beta chains sequenced from one sample in a study of graft-versus-host responses after intestinal transplantation. No antigen has been assigned to these receptors. Repertoires were generated with immunoSEQ multiplex PCR, while TCRdb's copy carries only in-frame clones and drops some. The sample consists of more than 95,000 clones, about nine tenths of them appearing once. The sequences come from unstimulated CD4+ T cells sorted from spleen or lymph node cells, collected before intestinal transplant. These receptors originate from a human donor who received an intestinal transplant.

This clone was counted a single time. J is TRBJ2-3 and V is TRBV5-6; D not resolved. Germline assignment: CDR1 SGHDT and CDR2 YYEEEE. This CDR3 has 14 amino acids. V lost 0 bases, J lost 3 bases, and 8 bases lay in between. The CDR3 DNA reads TGTGCCAGCAGCTTGGCCGCGATGACAGATACGCAGTATTTT. Its protein product is CASSLAAMTDTQYF. Supplemented by reference TRBV5-6 and TRBJ2-3, the full variable domain reads DAGVTQSPTHLIKTRGQQVTLRCSPKSGHDTVSWYQQALGQGPQFIFQYYEEEERQRGNFPDRFSGHQFPNYSSELNVNALLLGDSALYLCASSLAAMTDTQYFGPGTRLTVL.

The chain has TRBV2 and TRBJ1-2; 8 bases are shared with TRBD1. The CDR3 spans 13 residues. Germline V gene data show CDR1 as SNHLY and CDR2 as FYNNEI. V trimming: 5 bases; J trimming: 6 bases; junction bases outside the gene matches: 5. The CDR3 bases are TGTGCCAGCAGTCAACAGGGGGGTCATGGCTACACCTTC. Translated, it gives CASSQQGGHGYTF.

The rearrangement links TRBV7-9 to TRBJ2-1; 10 bases are shared with TRBD2. V gave up 3 bases and J gave up 8 bases; unmatched junction bases: 4. The CDR3 has 14 residues. The germline V gene has CDR1 SEHNR and CDR2 FQNEAQ (reference sequence). DNA for the CDR3: TGTGCCAGCAGCTTCATAGCGGGGGGCGATGAGCAGTTCTTC. The encoded protein is CASSFIAGGDEQFF.

The CDR3 spells CASSREGRNTEAFF. The DNA for the CDR3 is TGTGCCAGCTCACGGGAGGGGAGGAACACTGAAGCTTTCTTT. The chain is built from TRBV18 and TRBJ1-1, with D tentatively TRBD1 (5 bases). From germline, CDR1 is KGHSH and CDR2 LQKENI. The CDR3 consists of 14 residues. V lost 4 bases and J 1 base, leaving 10 bases between the germline ends.

This chain uses TRBV6-1 with TRBJ1-2; a weak D match, TRBD1 (5 bases). V lost 2 bases to trimming and J lost 8 bases, with 15 bases between them. This CDR3 spans 14 amino acids. Germline V CDR1 and CDR2: MNHNS, SASEGT. CDR3 coding DNA: TGTGCCAGCAGTGAAACCTCGTGGGGCTCCGGCTACACCTTC. Translation gives CASSETSWGSGYTF.

The chain recombines TRBV5-4 with TRBJ1-5; perhaps TRBD1 as D (6 bases). The CDR3 spans 14 residues. The germline V and J ends were trimmed by 0 bases and 7 bases, with 11 bases remaining between them. Germline V lookup: CDR1 SGHNT, CDR2 YYREEE (reference sequence). CDR3 DNA sequence: TGTGCCAGCAGCTTGGACAGGGATAGCCAGCCCCAGCATTTT. It translates to CASSLDRDSQPQHF.

The chain combines TRBV19 with TRBJ1-1; D is uncertain. From germline, CDR1 is LNHDA and CDR2 SQIVND (reference sequence). V was cut by 7 bases and J by 2 bases, with 11 bases left in between. The CDR3 covers 13 residues. DNA of the CDR3: TGTGCCAGTACGAACAGACCCAACACTGAAGCTTTCTTT. It encodes CASTNRPNTEAFF.

The chain recombines TRBV5-1 with TRBJ2-1; 7 bases line up with TRBD1. From germline, CDR1 is SGHRS and CDR2 YFSETQ. The CDR3 contains 14 residues. The trim removed 3 bases at V and 4 bases at J, leaving 4 bases unmatched. The CDR3 sequence is CASSSGQLYNEQFF. CDR3 DNA sequence: TGCGCCAGCAGCTCGGGACAGCTGTACAATGAGCAGTTCTTC. Full variable domain (outside the CDR3, taken from reference TRBV5-1 and TRBJ2-1): KAGVTQTPRYLIKTRGQQVTLSCSPISGHRSVSWYQQTPGQGLQFLFEYFSETQRNKGNFPGRFSGRQFSNSRSEMNVSTLELGDSALYLCASSSGQLYNEQFFGPGTRLTVL.

This chain links TRBV5-8 with TRBJ1-1, with D possibly being TRBD1 (5 bases). The germline V gene encodes CDR1 SGHTS and CDR2 YDEGEE. The CDR3 length is 13 residues. V gave up 4 bases and J gave up 1 base, with 8 bases separating them. The CDR3 here is CASSRDRNTEAFF. The CDR3, as DNA: TGTGCCAGCAGCCGTGACAGGAACACTGAAGCTTTCTTT.

The table lists this clone with a count of one. V and J are TRBV5-4 and TRBJ2-1, with 8 bases aligning to TRBD2. The V segment lost 4 bases and the J segment 7 bases; nucleotides outside the gene matches: 7. The CDR3 runs 14 residues. Germline loops: CDR1 SGHNT, CDR2 YYREEE (reference sequence). The chain's CDR3 is CASSAGTRKNEQFF. In nucleotides, the CDR3 is TGTGCCAGCAGCGCCGGGACTAGAAAAAATGAGCAGTTCTTC.

The chain recombines TRBV2 with TRBJ1-2; a possible D gene is TRBD1 (5 bases). In germline, CDR1 is SNHLY, CDR2 FYNNEI. Between the trimmed V and J ends, which lost 6 bases and 5 bases, there was a span of 10 bases. The CDR3 has 12 amino acids. CDR3 DNA sequence: TGTGCCAGCAGCTATGACAGATATGGCTACACCTTC. It codes for CASSYDRYGYTF.